The rows below give T cell receptor beta chains drawn from one sample of a study of CD8+ T cells in alopecia areata. Data came from immunoSEQ multiplex PCR; TCRdb stores just in-frame clones and leaves some out. Here the sample spans 150,000 or so clones, approximately 49% being singletons. Sample: CD8+ T cells sorted from blood, taken at week 0. The receptors here all came from a human donor with alopecia areata. CDR3s include the opening cysteine and the closing phenylalanine or tryptophan. Each record gives: clone size, D gene, J gene, V gene, CDR3 DNA, CDR3 protein. The D gene is left open where the match is weak. Expanded clones are given a class, and other clones once, few, many or no size at all.

abundance: few
d_gene: -
j_gene: TRBJ1-6
v_gene: TRBV5-1
CDR3nt: TGCGCCAGCAGCTTGGAGGTGGTCGGTTCACCCCTCCACTTT
CDR3aa: CASSLEVVGSPLHF

abundance: -
d_gene: -
j_gene: TRBJ2-2
v_gene: TRBV5-1
CDR3nt: TGCGCCAGCAGCTTGGTCAAAAACACCGGGGAGCTGTTTTTT
CDR3aa: CASSLVKNTGELFF

abundance: -
d_gene: -
j_gene: TRBJ1-5
v_gene: TRBV29-1
CDR3nt: TGCAGCGTTCTCCCAGGGGGCAATCAGCCCCAGCATTTT
CDR3aa: CSVLPGGNQPQHF

abundance: many
d_gene: -
j_gene: TRBJ2-3
v_gene: TRBV7-6
CDR3nt: TGTGCCAGCAGCAACCTTTTAGGTACGCAGTATTTT
CDR3aa: CASSNLLGTQYF

abundance: few
d_gene: -
j_gene: TRBJ1-2
v_gene: TRBV29-1
CDR3nt: TGCAGCGTCTATTACAACAATGGGGGGCCTGACTATGGCTACACCTTC
CDR3aa: CSVYYNNGGPDYGYTF

abundance: -
d_gene: -
j_gene: TRBJ2-7
v_gene: TRBV4-3
CDR3nt: TGCGCCAGCAGCTTCGGGCCCGGCGAGCAGTACTTC
CDR3aa: CASSFGPGEQYF

abundance: few
d_gene: TRBD1
j_gene: TRBJ2-6
v_gene: TRBV9
CDR3nt: TGTGCCAGCAGCGCGAACGGACAGGGGTATCGCTCTGGGGCCAACGTCCTGACTTTC
CDR3aa: CASSANGQGYRSGANVLTF

abundance: -
d_gene: -
j_gene: TRBJ1-1
v_gene: TRBV7-6
CDR3nt: TGTGCCAGCAGCTTTAGTTCGCCGACGGACCATAAGGGCACTGAAGCTTTCTTT
CDR3aa: CASSFSSPTDHKGTEAFF

abundance: few
d_gene: -
j_gene: TRBJ1-1
v_gene: TRBV14
CDR3nt: TGTGCCAGCAGCCAAGCCCAGAACACTGAAGCTTTCTTT
CDR3aa: CASSQAQNTEAFF

abundance: few
d_gene: -
j_gene: TRBJ1-5
v_gene: TRBV2
CDR3nt: TGTGCCAGCAGGGAGGACAGCTCCAATCAGCCCCAGCATTTT
CDR3aa: CASREDSSNQPQHF

abundance: -
d_gene: -
j_gene: TRBJ2-3
v_gene: TRBV2
CDR3nt: TGTGCCAGCAGTGAACTCCTACGGGCAGATACGCAGTATTTT
CDR3aa: CASSELLRADTQYF

abundance: once
d_gene: -
j_gene: TRBJ1-6
v_gene: TRBV4-1
CDR3nt: TGCGCCAGCAGCCAAGAATCGATACCAGGGGATTCACCCCTCCACTTT
CDR3aa: CASSQESIPGDSPLHF

abundance: -
d_gene: -
j_gene: TRBJ2-7
v_gene: TRBV6-1
CDR3nt: TGTGCCAGCAGTGAAGGGAGGGACTACGAGCAGTACTTC
CDR3aa: CASSEGRDYEQYF

abundance: -
d_gene: -
j_gene: TRBJ1-1
v_gene: TRBV5-1
CDR3nt: TGCGCCAGCAGCTTCGGGGGAGAGACTGAAGCTTTCTTT
CDR3aa: CASSFGGETEAFF

abundance: -
d_gene: TRBD1
j_gene: TRBJ2-5
v_gene: TRBV9
CDR3nt: TGTGCCAGCAGCGGGGGACAGGTTGCAGAGACCCAGTACTTC
CDR3aa: CASSGGQVAETQYF

abundance: -
d_gene: -
j_gene: TRBJ2-1
v_gene: TRBV4-3
CDR3nt: TGCGCCAGCAGCCAAGATAAGGACAGACTCTACAATGAGCAGTTCTTC
CDR3aa: CASSQDKDRLYNEQFF

abundance: few
d_gene: -
j_gene: TRBJ1-4
v_gene: TRBV30
CDR3nt: TGTGCCTGGAGTTACCGGGACCCGACCCGAAAACTGTTTTTT
CDR3aa: CAWSYRDPTRKLFF

abundance: -
d_gene: -
j_gene: TRBJ1-2
v_gene: TRBV4-2
CDR3nt: TGTGCCAGCAGGCCAACGGCCTTCTACCGGGACCAGGGTCAGGGCGGCTACACCTTC
CDR3aa: CASRPTAFYRDQGQGGYTF

abundance: -
d_gene: -
j_gene: TRBJ2-7
v_gene: TRBV5-6
CDR3nt: TGTGCCAGCCTCAGTTCCTTCCGACTTTACGAGCAGTACTTC
CDR3aa: CASLSSFRLYEQYF

abundance: -
d_gene: TRBD1
j_gene: TRBJ1-1
v_gene: TRBV29-1
CDR3nt: TGCAGCGTTGAAGTTGCGACAGGGATCACTGAAGCTTTCTTT
CDR3aa: CSVEVATGITEAFF

abundance: -
d_gene: -
j_gene: TRBJ2-2
v_gene: TRBV6-5
CDR3nt: TGTGCCAGCAGTGAACGAGAGACCGGGGAGCTGTTTTTT
CDR3aa: CASSERETGELFF

abundance: few
d_gene: TRBD2
j_gene: TRBJ2-3
v_gene: TRBV7-2
CDR3nt: TGTGCCAGCAGCAGACTAGCGGTAACAGATACGCAGTATTTT
CDR3aa: CASSRLAVTDTQYF

abundance: -
d_gene: -
j_gene: TRBJ2-7
v_gene: TRBV25-1
CDR3nt: TGTGCCAGCAGTGTGACCAGGTACGAGCAGTACTTC
CDR3aa: CASSVTRYEQYF

abundance: -
d_gene: -
j_gene: TRBJ1-1
v_gene: TRBV14
CDR3nt: TGTGCCAGCAGCCAAGATGGTGAGGGGAGAGACACTGAAGCTTTCTTT
CDR3aa: CASSQDGEGRDTEAFF

abundance: -
d_gene: -
j_gene: TRBJ2-7
v_gene: TRBV6-1
CDR3nt: TGTGCCAGCAGTGAGGCAGGACCCCCCTACGAGCAGTACTTC
CDR3aa: CASSEAGPPYEQYF

abundance: -
d_gene: -
j_gene: TRBJ1-1
v_gene: TRBV30
CDR3nt: TGTGCCTGGACCGAAGGGGGTAACACTGAAGCTTTCTTT
CDR3aa: CAWTEGGNTEAFF

abundance: -
d_gene: TRBD2
j_gene: TRBJ2-5
v_gene: TRBV2
CDR3nt: TGTGCCAGCAGTGGGCGACTAGCGGGGGGAACGTACCAAGAGACCCAGTACTTC
CDR3aa: CASSGRLAGGTYQETQYF

abundance: -
d_gene: TRBD1
j_gene: TRBJ1-2
v_gene: TRBV5-6
CDR3nt: TGTGCCAGCAGCCTATGGGACAGGGCGGTCTATGGCTACACCTTC
CDR3aa: CASSLWDRAVYGYTF

abundance: -
d_gene: -
j_gene: TRBJ2-1
v_gene: TRBV5-6
CDR3nt: TGTGCCAGCAGCTTGTACCCCAATGAGCAGTTCTTC
CDR3aa: CASSLYPNEQFF